A selection of T cell receptor beta chains follows, all from one sample in a study of regulatory and conventional T cells in RAG deficiency. The assay was immunoSEQ multiplex PCR, and TCRdb's table has in-frame clones only and misses some. The sample carries approximately 30,000 clones, 95% to 96% recorded once. The same specimen was also included in a second study, on regulatory T cells.

Sample: CD25- CD4+ T cells sorted from blood. The receptors come from a human donor in good health. Each CDR3 is given with its conserved first and last residue.

J | V | length | CDR3
TRBJ1-1 | TRBV29-1 | 11 | CSARVNTEAFF
TRBJ1-2 | TRBV9 | 12 | CASSPPSYGYTF
TRBJ2-7 | TRBV19 | 15 | CASRPTTSGTYEQYF
TRBJ1-1 | TRBV7-9 | 14 | CASSSDRANTEAFF
TRBJ1-4 | TRBV10-3 | 16 | CAISEPPGQGGEKLFF
TRBJ1-5 | TRBV4-3 | 13 | CASSRGEGQPQHF
TRBJ2-7 | TRBV6-5 | 16 | CASSSFLGQGDHEQYF
TRBJ2-7 | TRBV20-1 | 10 | CSARSGEQYF
TRBJ2-5 | TRBV9 | 16 | CASSQMSTVGRETQYF
TRBJ1-1 | TRBV10-3 | 13 | CAISALGEGEAFF
TRBJ1-6 | TRBV6-5 | 15 | CASSTISGGESPLHF
TRBJ2-2 | TRBV5-5 | 17 | CASSVYLANTNTGELFF
TRBJ1-1 | TRBV29-1 | 13 | CSVQGTLGTEAFF
TRBJ2-7 | TRBV7-9 | 14 | CASSLLQGSYEQYF
TRBJ2-1 | TRBV6-5 | 15 | CASTRIAGGYNEQFF
TRBJ2-2 | TRBV9 | 18 | CASSVIGGLAGDTGELFF
TRBJ1-1 | TRBV14 | 14 | CASSLRGLNTEAFF
TRBJ1-4 | TRBV6-6 | 14 | CASSRPPEGEKLFF
TRBJ1-1 | TRBV6-5 | 15 | CASSGQGEGHTEAFF
TRBJ2-5 | TRBV2 | 14 | CASRGEGRRETQYF